This TCR beta chain came from a study of Graves' ophthalmopathy and Graves' hyperthyroidism. Background on the study: Before any treatment was given, at initial diagnosis, peripheral blood was collected. General study findings and limits: Most expanded clonotypes from thyroid (those above 0.001 frequency) were also found in blood.

This clonotype appeared many times. The antigen remains unidentified. Trimming shortened V by 0 bases and J by 2 bases, and 13 bases separated the two germline ends. The CDR3 is made up of 16 amino acids. Germline V gives CDR1 LNHNV, CDR2 YYDKDF (reference sequence). From RNA, the CDR3 regions of TCR beta chains were amplified and sequenced. Second-round multiplex PCR came after first-round RT-PCR with HTBI primers. TCRdb re-called the multiplex PCR reads with MiXCR, one entry per CDR3 protein. The sample holds 300,000 to 450,000 distinct CDR3 sequences, about a sixth seen once. Each hyperthyroidism patient was newly diagnosed, with under 2 months' duration, and aged 18 to 65. Diagnoses were established from clinical symptoms, serum thyroxine, TRAb, thyroid ultrasound and orbital computed tomography.

The V and J genes are TRBV15 and TRBJ1-2, with D possibly matching TRBD1 (6 bases). Input material: peripheral blood. The receptor was derived from an adult woman with stable Graves' hyperthyroidism. The CDR3: CATSRDSTTGNYGYTF. CDR3 DNA sequence: TGTGCCACCAGCAGAGATTCTACTACAGGGAACTATGGCTACACCTTC.